This record concerns one TCR beta chain sequence. In the CD4+ fraction, cells were divided into CD45RA+ naive and CD45RA-negative memory subsets. Measured with immunoSEQ multiplex PCR; TCRdb has only the in-frame clones, and not every one. In the table there are over a million clones, around 78% of which are singletons. The sample belongs to a study of shared clonotypes between healthy human individuals. Trimming shortened V by 7 bases and J by 9 bases, and 16 bases separated the two germline ends. This CDR3 contains 13 residues. Germline V gene data show CDR1 as MDHEN and CDR2 as SYDVKM. The chain joins TRBV28 to TRBJ2-4; D is ambiguous. The sequencing sample was made of memory CD4+ T cells from PBMCs. Subset specified: CD45RA-negative fraction. The TCR sequence derives from a man between 18 and 35 years old in good health. Some clones in this sample may be carry-over from other donors' samples. CDR3 region: CASTRESWAIQYF. CDR3 coding DNA: TGTGCCAGCACCCGCGAGTCGTGGGCCATTCAGTACTTC. The variable domain in full, with the rest retrieved from reference TRBV28 and TRBJ2-4, is DVKVTQSSRYLVKRTGEKVFLECVQDMDHENMFWYRQDPGLGLRLIYFSYDVKMKEKGDIPEGYSVSREKKERFSLILESASTNQTSMYLCASTRESWAIQYFGAGTRLSVL.